Listed below are T cell receptor beta chains from one sample, sequenced in a study of CD8 T cells in Susac syndrome. TCRdb re-analysed the immunoSEQ multiplex PCR reads in MiXCR, keeping a single row per CDR3 protein. The data show approximately 120,000 distinct CDR3 sequences, 92% seen once. The sequenced material came from CD4+ T cells from PBMCs. Receptors were obtained from a human donor in good health. Both conserved end residues are part of each CDR3. A D gene is named only where the DNA matches it firmly.

J: TRBJ2-1; D: -; V: TRBV24-1; DNA: TGTGCCACCAGTGCCCCTCCAGGCGTGGCGGGAATCGATGAGCAGTTCTTC; CDR3: CATSAPPGVAGIDEQFF
J: TRBJ2-5; D: -; V: TRBV7-8; DNA: TGTGCCAGCAGCCTTTGGGACGTCCAAGAGACCCAGTACTTC; CDR3: CASSLWDVQETQYF
J: TRBJ2-2; D: TRBD2; V: TRBV5-1; DNA: TGCGCCAGCAGCTTGAAGCGGGGTTCGAACACCGGGGAGCTGTTTTTT; CDR3: CASSLKRGSNTGELFF
J: TRBJ1-2; D: TRBD1; V: TRBV14; DNA: TGTGCCAGCAGCCAAGTAAGCACAGGGGGCCGGAACTATGGCTACACCTTC; CDR3: CASSQVSTGGRNYGYTF
J: TRBJ2-2; D: TRBD2; V: TRBV3-1; DNA: TGTGCCAGCAGCCAAGCGGGGGGGGAGAATGCCGGGGAGCTGTTTTTT; CDR3: CASSQAGGENAGELFF
J: TRBJ2-7; D: -; V: TRBV29-1; DNA: TGCAGCGTTGCGGAAGTCACCACCTACGAGCAGTACTTC; CDR3: CSVAEVTTYEQYF
J: TRBJ1-1; D: -; V: TRBV29-1; DNA: TGCAGCGTTTTAAAATCAGGAACTGAAGCTTTCTTT; CDR3: CSVLKSGTEAFF
J: TRBJ1-1; D: -; V: TRBV20-1; DNA: TGCAGTGCTCGACAGGAAGAAGCTTTCTTT; CDR3: CSARQEEAFF
J: TRBJ1-1; D: -; V: TRBV19; DNA: TGTGCCGGACGGGCGGCGCGAGGTACTGAAGCTTTCTTT; CDR3: CAGRAARGTEAFF
J: TRBJ1-1; D: -; V: TRBV29-1; DNA: TGCAGCGTTGAGGTTTGGACTGAAGCTTTCTTT; CDR3: CSVEVWTEAFF
J: TRBJ2-7; D: -; V: TRBV7-2; DNA: TGTGCCAGCAGCTTGGACCGGGTCTCCTACGAGCAGTACTTC; CDR3: CASSLDRVSYEQYF
J: TRBJ2-7; D: -; V: TRBV3-1; DNA: TGTGCCAGCAGCCAAGATCTTAATCCCACCTACGAGCAGTACTTC; CDR3: CASSQDLNPTYEQYF
J: TRBJ2-5; D: -; V: TRBV20-1; DNA: TGCAGTGCTTACTCCGGCACCGCCCAAGAGACCCAGTACTTC; CDR3: CSAYSGTAQETQYF
J: TRBJ2-1; D: TRBD2; V: TRBV5-1; DNA: TGCGCCAGCAGCCCGAGGACTAGCGGAGACAATGAGCAGTTCTTC; CDR3: CASSPRTSGDNEQFF
J: TRBJ2-3; D: TRBD2; V: TRBV6-5; DNA: TGTGCCAGCAGTTACGGGGGGGTCAACACAGATACGCAGTATTTT; CDR3: CASSYGGVNTDTQYF
J: TRBJ2-3; D: -; V: TRBV25-1; DNA: TGTGCCAGCAGTGAGGGGACCTATACGACAGATACGCAGTATTTT; CDR3: CASSEGTYTTDTQYF
J: TRBJ1-2; D: -; V: TRBV3-1; DNA: TGTGCCAGCAGCCAATATGTCCCGGGAGACTATGGCTACACCTTC; CDR3: CASSQYVPGDYGYTF
J: TRBJ2-1; D: -; V: TRBV4-1; DNA: TGCGCCAGCAGCCAAATTGCAGCTCTCTACAATGAGCAGTTCTTC; CDR3: CASSQIAALYNEQFF
J: TRBJ2-7; D: -; V: TRBV7-2; DNA: TGTGCCAGCTTGCCGGGACCCCTCACCTACGAGCAGTACTTC; CDR3: CASLPGPLTYEQYF
J: TRBJ2-6; D: -; V: TRBV7-3; DNA: TGTGCCAGCAGCCCCCCGGACATAACCGGGGCCAACGTCCTGACTTTC; CDR3: CASSPPDITGANVLTF
J: TRBJ2-1; D: -; V: TRBV19; DNA: TGTGCCGTAAGGGGGAAGCCATACAATGAGCAGTTCTTC; CDR3: CAVRGKPYNEQFF
J: TRBJ2-1; D: -; V: TRBV4-3; DNA: TGCGCCAGCAGCCAAGAAGCACGGACACTCGATAACAATGAGCAGTTCTTC; CDR3: CASSQEARTLDNNEQFF
J: TRBJ2-5; D: -; V: TRBV4-3; DNA: TGCGCCAGCAGCCAAGATGGGGCCCAAGAGACCCAGTACTTC; CDR3: CASSQDGAQETQYF
J: TRBJ1-1; D: -; V: TRBV20-1; DNA: TGCAGTGCTAGAGACCCATGGTCGGGGACTGAAGCTTTCTTT; CDR3: CSARDPWSGTEAFF
J: TRBJ2-7; D: -; V: TRBV3-1; DNA: TGTGCCAGCAGCCAAGAATACAGCATCTACGAGCAGTACTTC; CDR3: CASSQEYSIYEQYF
J: TRBJ2-3; D: TRBD2; V: TRBV7-3; DNA: TGTGCCAGCAGCCGGACTAGCGGGACGAGCACAGATACGCAGTATTTT; CDR3: CASSRTSGTSTDTQYF
J: TRBJ1-2; D: -; V: TRBV20-1; DNA: TGCAGTGCTAGATTCTCCAGGGAGGAGTACGGCTACACCTTC; CDR3: CSARFSREEYGYTF
J: TRBJ1-4; D: -; V: TRBV5-5; DNA: TGTGCCAGCAGCTTGGGGACAGTTGAAAAACTGTTTTTT; CDR3: CASSLGTVEKLFF
J: TRBJ2-1; D: -; V: TRBV11-2; DNA: TGTGCCAGCAGCACACGAGGGGGAGTAGGATCCTACAATGAGCAGTTCTTC; CDR3: CASSTRGGVGSYNEQFF
J: TRBJ2-7; D: TRBD1; V: TRBV29-1; DNA: TGCAGCGTGGGTCTACAGGGGAGAGGCGAGCAGTACTTC; CDR3: CSVGLQGRGEQYF
J: TRBJ2-6; D: TRBD2; V: TRBV25-1; DNA: TGTGCCAGCAGTGAGTGGGGTGCTAGCGGGAGAACTGGGGCCAACGTCCTGACTTTC; CDR3: CASSEWGASGRTGANVLTF
J: TRBJ2-1; D: -; V: TRBV7-2; DNA: TGTGCCAGCAGCCAGGACCCTTCCTACAATGAGCAGTTCTTC; CDR3: CASSQDPSYNEQFF
J: TRBJ1-2; D: -; V: TRBV29-1; DNA: TGCAGCGTTGTTCTGCAGGGAGCCCCTCGAGGGTATGGCTACACCTTC; CDR3: CSVVLQGAPRGYGYTF
J: TRBJ2-1; D: -; V: TRBV7-9; DNA: TGTGCCAGCTGGAACAATGAGCAGTTCTTC; CDR3: CASWNNEQFF
J: TRBJ2-1; D: -; V: TRBV12-3/TRBV12-4; DNA: TGTGCCAGCAGTTTGTACGGGTACGGTGAGCAGTTCTTC; CDR3: CASSLYGYGEQFF
J: TRBJ2-7; D: TRBD1; V: TRBV9; DNA: TGTGCCAGCAGCGCCGGGGGGACAGGGGGTGGCGAGCAGTACTTC; CDR3: CASSAGGTGGGEQYF
J: TRBJ2-5; D: TRBD2; V: TRBV19; DNA: TGTGCCAGTAGTATTTTCGGGATAGCGGGAACTATGGAGACCCAGTACTTC; CDR3: CASSIFGIAGTMETQYF